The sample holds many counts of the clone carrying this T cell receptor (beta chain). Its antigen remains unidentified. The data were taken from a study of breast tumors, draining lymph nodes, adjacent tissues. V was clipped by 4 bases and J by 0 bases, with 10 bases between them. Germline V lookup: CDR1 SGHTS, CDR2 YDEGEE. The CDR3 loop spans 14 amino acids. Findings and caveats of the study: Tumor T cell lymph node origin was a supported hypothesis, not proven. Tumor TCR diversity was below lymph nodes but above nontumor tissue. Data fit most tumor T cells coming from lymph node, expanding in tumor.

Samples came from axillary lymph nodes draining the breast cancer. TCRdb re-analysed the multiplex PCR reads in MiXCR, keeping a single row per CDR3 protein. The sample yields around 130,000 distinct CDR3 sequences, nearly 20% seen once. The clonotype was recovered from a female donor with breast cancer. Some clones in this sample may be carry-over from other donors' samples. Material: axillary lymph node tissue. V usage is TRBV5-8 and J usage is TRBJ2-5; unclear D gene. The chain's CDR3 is CASSPQRYQETQYF. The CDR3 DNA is TGTGCCAGCAGCCCGCAGAGGTACCAAGAGACCCAGTACTTC.